This is a list of T cell receptor beta chains from one sample in a study of radiation and T cells in renal cell carcinoma. Data came from immunoSEQ multiplex PCR; TCRdb stores just in-frame clones and leaves some out. The sample shows about 77,000 clones, 70% to 90% of them seen only once. Sequenced material: blood, taken from a patient whose treatment included radiotherapy and nephrectomy. The source is a woman in her fifties or sixties with renal cell carcinoma. CDR3s include the opening cysteine and the closing phenylalanine or tryptophan. Each record gives: clone size, V gene, D gene, J gene, CDR3 DNA, CDR3 protein. The D gene is left open where the match is weak. Some rows mark clone size as missing; the rest say once, few, many or name a class of expanded clone.

clone size: -; V gene: TRBV11-2; D gene: -; J gene: TRBJ1-3; CDR3 DNA: TGTGCCAGCAGCTTTGAGGGATTTAGGGGAAACACCATATATTTT; CDR3 protein: CASSFEGFRGNTIYF
clone size: -; V gene: TRBV7-3; D gene: -; J gene: TRBJ1-1; CDR3 DNA: TGTGCCAGCAGCTCCCTGGCTCTGAACACTGAAGCTTTCTTT; CDR3 protein: CASSSLALNTEAFF
clone size: once; V gene: TRBV19; D gene: TRBD1; J gene: TRBJ2-5; CDR3 DNA: TGTGCCAGTAGTCCAGCGGACAGGGGGGAGACCCAGTACTTC; CDR3 protein: CASSPADRGETQYF
clone size: -; V gene: TRBV5-1; D gene: -; J gene: TRBJ1-5; CDR3 DNA: TGCGCCAGCAGCGAGACCCCTGGCAGCAATCAGCCCCAGCATTTT; CDR3 protein: CASSETPGSNQPQHF
clone size: -; V gene: TRBV10-2; D gene: -; J gene: TRBJ1-6; CDR3 DNA: TGCGCCAGCAGTGTAATAGGGGGAGATAGTTCACCCCTCCACTTT; CDR3 protein: CASSVIGGDSSPLHF
clone size: -; V gene: TRBV6-1; D gene: -; J gene: TRBJ1-5; CDR3 DNA: TGTGCCAGCAGTGAAGAGGGAGGGTGGGGTTATCAGCCCCAGCATTTT; CDR3 protein: CASSEEGGWGYQPQHF
clone size: -; V gene: TRBV19; D gene: TRBD2; J gene: TRBJ2-1; CDR3 DNA: TGTGCCAGTAGTATTGACGGGACTAGCGGGGGGATTTACAATGAGCAGTTCTTC; CDR3 protein: CASSIDGTSGGIYNEQFF
clone size: -; V gene: TRBV4-2; D gene: -; J gene: TRBJ1-2; CDR3 DNA: TGTGCCAGCAGCCAAGATCTGACGGTCTATGGCTACACCTTC; CDR3 protein: CASSQDLTVYGYTF
clone size: -; V gene: TRBV21-1; D gene: -; J gene: TRBJ1-3; CDR3 DNA: TGTGCCAGCTCTCAGGGACCAGCTGGAAACACCATATATTTT; CDR3 protein: CASSQGPAGNTIYF
clone size: -; V gene: TRBV27; D gene: TRBD2; J gene: TRBJ2-1; CDR3 DNA: TGTGCCAGCAGTTTAGGGGGGCGGGAGGCACCATACAATGAGCAGTTCTTC; CDR3 protein: CASSLGGREAPYNEQFF
clone size: -; V gene: TRBV5-1; D gene: TRBD1; J gene: TRBJ2-7; CDR3 DNA: TGCGCCAGCAGCTTGGCAGGGCAGGGGGTATGGAATTACGAGCAGTACTTC; CDR3 protein: CASSLAGQGVWNYEQYF
clone size: few; V gene: TRBV21-1; D gene: -; J gene: TRBJ2-1; CDR3 DNA: TGTGCCAGCAGCGCCCACAGGGACTACAATGAGCAGTTCTTC; CDR3 protein: CASSAHRDYNEQFF
clone size: -; V gene: TRBV7-6; D gene: TRBD2; J gene: TRBJ2-5; CDR3 DNA: TGTGCCAGCAGCTTAGCGCTGGCGGGGGGCCAAGAGACCCAGTACTTC; CDR3 protein: CASSLALAGGQETQYF
clone size: -; V gene: TRBV14; D gene: TRBD2; J gene: TRBJ2-7; CDR3 DNA: TGTGCCAGCAGCCAATTGCGGGAGGTCCACGAGCAGTACTTC; CDR3 protein: CASSQLREVHEQYF
clone size: -; V gene: TRBV5-1; D gene: -; J gene: TRBJ2-1; CDR3 DNA: TGCGCCAGCACTCAAGGGACGGTTTACGAGGGGATGAAAGAGCAGTTCTTC; CDR3 protein: CASTQGTVYEGMKEQFF
clone size: -; V gene: TRBV21-1; D gene: -; J gene: TRBJ2-7; CDR3 DNA: TGTGCCAGCAGCAAAAGTCGCGAGCAGTACTTC; CDR3 protein: CASSKSREQYF
clone size: -; V gene: TRBV6-4; D gene: TRBD2; J gene: TRBJ2-1; CDR3 DNA: TGTGCCAGCAGGACTAGCGGGAGGGCCAGTGAGCAGTTCTTC; CDR3 protein: CASRTSGRASEQFF
clone size: -; V gene: TRBV7-2; D gene: -; J gene: TRBJ2-3; CDR3 DNA: TGTGCCAGCAGCCCGCTAAACGCAGATACGCAGTATTTT; CDR3 protein: CASSPLNADTQYF
clone size: -; V gene: TRBV7-8; D gene: -; J gene: TRBJ1-5; CDR3 DNA: TGTGCCAGCAGACCGGCGGGGCCGTGGAGCAATCAGCCCCAGCATTTT; CDR3 protein: CASRPAGPWSNQPQHF
clone size: once; V gene: TRBV6-1; D gene: -; J gene: TRBJ1-5; CDR3 DNA: TGTGCCAGCAGTCCCGGAGCACTTAGCAATCAGCCCCAGCATTTT; CDR3 protein: CASSPGALSNQPQHF
clone size: -; V gene: TRBV5-1; D gene: -; J gene: TRBJ2-3; CDR3 DNA: TGCGCCAGCAGCTTAGGGCAGGCGTCCCGCACAGATACGCAGTATTTT; CDR3 protein: CASSLGQASRTDTQYF
clone size: few; V gene: TRBV28; D gene: -; J gene: TRBJ1-1; CDR3 DNA: TGTGCCAGCAGTTTAAGGTCTGAAGCTTTCTTT; CDR3 protein: CASSLRSEAFF
clone size: -; V gene: TRBV5-1; D gene: TRBD2; J gene: TRBJ2-2; CDR3 DNA: TGCGCCAGCAGCGTCGCCCTCGCGACGGGGACTAGCGGGGGCCTGAACACCGGGGAGCTGTTTTTT; CDR3 protein: CASSVALATGTSGGLNTGELFF
clone size: once; V gene: TRBV7-9; D gene: -; J gene: TRBJ1-1; CDR3 DNA: TGTGCCAGCTCGATCGGGGCGCGTAAGGAAGCTTTCTTT; CDR3 protein: CASSIGARKEAFF
clone size: -; V gene: TRBV29-1; D gene: -; J gene: TRBJ2-6; CDR3 DNA: TGCAGCGTTTCGGGGTCTGGGGCCAACGTCCTGACTTTC; CDR3 protein: CSVSGSGANVLTF
clone size: once; V gene: TRBV5-5; D gene: -; J gene: TRBJ2-7; CDR3 DNA: TGTGCCAGCACCCCCTTGGGGCAGGGGACTTACGAGCAGTACTTC; CDR3 protein: CASTPLGQGTYEQYF
clone size: -; V gene: TRBV5-6; D gene: -; J gene: TRBJ1-4; CDR3 DNA: TGTGCCAGCAGTACGGGACATATAGCAGCTAATGAAAAACTGTTTTTT; CDR3 protein: CASSTGHIAANEKLFF
clone size: -; V gene: TRBV30; D gene: -; J gene: TRBJ2-6; CDR3 DNA: TGTGCCTGGAGTGTACCCAGGTTAGGCTCTGGGGCCAACGTCCTGACTTTC; CDR3 protein: CAWSVPRLGSGANVLTF
clone size: -; V gene: TRBV2; D gene: -; J gene: TRBJ1-6; CDR3 DNA: TGTGCCAGCAAGAGGGGGAAGTCACCCCTCCACTTT; CDR3 protein: CASKRGKSPLHF
clone size: -; V gene: TRBV10-3; D gene: -; J gene: TRBJ2-3; CDR3 DNA: TGTGCCATCAGTCCGGCGGGCCAGGGACCTGGAGATACGCAGTATTTT; CDR3 protein: CAISPAGQGPGDTQYF
clone size: -; V gene: TRBV5-1; D gene: -; J gene: TRBJ2-2; CDR3 DNA: TGCGCCAGCAGCTTCCGGGACACCGGGGAGCTGTTTTTT; CDR3 protein: CASSFRDTGELFF
clone size: -; V gene: TRBV4-3; D gene: -; J gene: TRBJ2-1; CDR3 DNA: TGCGCCAGCAGCCAAGATGGGTGGGGGTTTGGGTACAATGAGCAGTTCTTC; CDR3 protein: CASSQDGWGFGYNEQFF
clone size: -; V gene: TRBV19; D gene: -; J gene: TRBJ1-5; CDR3 DNA: TGTGCCACCGCTCGATCAGGGTCAAGCAATCAGCCCCAGCATTTT; CDR3 protein: CATARSGSSNQPQHF
clone size: -; V gene: TRBV6-6; D gene: TRBD2; J gene: TRBJ2-7; CDR3 DNA: TGTGCCAGCAGCCGACGGACTAGCGGGGCCTACGAGCAGTACTTC; CDR3 protein: CASSRRTSGAYEQYF
clone size: -; V gene: TRBV7-9; D gene: -; J gene: TRBJ2-2; CDR3 DNA: TGTGCCAGCAGCACAAACAGAGAAACCGGGGAGCTGTTTTTT; CDR3 protein: CASSTNRETGELFF
clone size: -; V gene: TRBV6-1; D gene: -; J gene: TRBJ1-5; CDR3 DNA: TGTGCCAGCAGTGAAGTGTCTGGGATTTCTCAGCCCCAGCATTTT; CDR3 protein: CASSEVSGISQPQHF
clone size: -; V gene: TRBV7-2; D gene: -; J gene: TRBJ2-7; CDR3 DNA: TGTGCCAGCAGCTTAATGGGGGGACCTACCTACGAGCAGTACTTC; CDR3 protein: CASSLMGGPTYEQYF